This entry lists 19 T cell receptor beta chains sequenced from one sample in a study of Ad26.COV2.S vaccination and SARS-CoV-2 variants. TCRdb's copy holds only in-frame clones and misses some; the assay was immunoSEQ multiplex PCR. The sample yields roughly 400,000 clones, 90% seen once. The sample's treatment: roughly 18 received Ad26.COV2.S at low or high dose, single or two shots; several received placebo; per-sample allocation not given. Sampling was performed 63 days after the first vaccine or placebo injection. The material was peripheral blood, obtained in a trial of Ad26.COV2.S vaccine versus placebo. The source of these receptors is a person between 18 and 59 years old who received the Ad26.COV2.S COVID-19 vaccine or a placebo.

This chain uses TRBV28 with TRBJ2-7; D unresolved. V was shortened by 6 bases and J by 3 bases, with 9 bases between the two germline ends. Germline lookup yields CDR1 MDHEN and CDR2 SYDVKM. The CDR3 sequence is 12 residues long. DNA for the CDR3: TGTGCCAGCAGCACTTCGGACTACGAGCAGTACTTC. Its translation: CASSTSDYEQYF.

This sequence joins TRBV30 and TRBJ2-5; 7 nucleotides match TRBD1. Germline CDR1 is GTSNPN and CDR2 is SVGIG (reference sequence). The CDR3 length is 13 residues. Trimming cost V 4 bases and J 5 bases; bases outside gene matches: 7. CDR3 nucleotides: TGTGCCTGGACTATACAGGGGCGGGAGACCCAGTACTTC. Translation gives CAWTIQGRETQYF.

This sequence joins TRBV4-2 and TRBJ2-3; TRBD2 is a possible D gene (6 bases). Trimming took 1 base from V and 3 from J, leaving 17 bases between them. From germline, CDR1 is LGHNA and CDR2 YNFKEQ. This CDR3 contains 17 residues. CDR3 nucleotide sequence: TGTGCCAGCAGCCAAGTCCCTTCGGGGGAGGCAACAGATACGCAGTATTTT. Translating gives CASSQVPSGEATDTQYF.

On this clone itself: This sample includes further DNA sequences coding for the same CDR3. This chain links TRBV19 with TRBJ2-2, with TRBD1 as a possible D gene (6 bases). This CDR3 is 13 amino acids long. Germline CDR1 is LNHDA and CDR2 is SQIVND (reference sequence). Trimming took 6 bases from V and 2 from J, leaving 7 bases between them. In nucleotides, the CDR3 is TGTGCCAGTAGGACAGGAAACACCGGGGAGCTGTTTTTT. Protein: CASRTGNTGELFF.

CDR3 loop: CAIKREGSYNEQFF. The CDR3 DNA reads TGTGCCATCAAACGGGAGGGCAGCTACAATGAGCAGTTCTTC. The chain is built from TRBV10-3 and TRBJ2-1, with 8 bases lining up with TRBD2. The CDR3 is 14 amino acids. With V trimmed by 7 bases and J by 3 bases, 5 bases remained unmatched. Germline V gives CDR1 ENHRY, CDR2 SYGVKD.

The V and J genes are TRBV6-5 and TRBJ2-3, with D hard to call. Germline V gene data show CDR1 as MNHEY and CDR2 as SVGAGI. The CDR3 is made up of 14 amino acids. V shed 10 bases and J shed 0 bases, with 14 bases lying between them. CDR3 sequence (DNA): TGTGCCACCACGCGGACCACCAGCACAGATACGCAGTATTTT. Amino acid sequence: CATTRTTSTDTQYF.

The chain joins TRBV27 to TRBJ1-6; D is undetermined. This CDR3 has 16 amino acids. V was shortened by 2 bases and J by 6 bases, with 14 bases between the two germline ends. Germline CDR1 MNHEY, CDR2 SMNVEV (reference sequence). The CDR3 region is CASSLKRGVVNSPLHF. CDR3 sequence (DNA): TGTGCCAGCAGTTTAAAACGAGGAGTCGTTAATTCACCCCTCCACTTT.

The V and J genes are TRBV27 and TRBJ2-1, with TRBD1 identical over 8 bases. The CDR3 is 16 residues long. Trimming at V came to 1 base and at J to 2 bases, leaving 4 bases not matched to a gene. Germline CDR1 reads MNHEY; CDR2 reads SMNVEV (reference sequence). The CDR3 nucleotides are TGTGCCAGCAGTTTATATGGGACAGGAGCCTACAATGAGCAGTTCTTC. This sequence encodes CASSLYGTGAYNEQFF.

The chain joins TRBV6-6 to TRBJ2-7, with D hard to call. V gave up 6 bases and J gave up 1 base, with 13 bases separating them. The CDR3 length is 14 residues. The germline V gene has CDR1 MNHNY and CDR2 SVGAGI (reference sequence). The DNA for the CDR3 is TGTGCCAGCAGCCACAGAAAAGGTTCCTACGAGCAGTACTTC. Translation: CASSHRKGSYEQYF.

The chain couples TRBV27 to TRBJ1-2; a possible D gene is TRBD1 (6 bases). CDR1 and CDR2 (germline): MNHEY, SMNVEV (reference sequence). Deletions cut 5 bases from V and 8 bases from J, with 27 bases between. The CDR3 consists of 17 residues. The CDR3 is CASSASIYRGQMGGYTF. CDR3 in DNA: TGTGCCAGCAGTGCTTCCATTTATCGGGGACAAATGGGCGGCTACACCTTC.

The chain has TRBV2 and TRBJ2-2; TRBD1 matches at 9 bases. Germline V gene lookup returns CDR1 SNHLY and CDR2 FYNNEI. Trimming took 3 bases from V and 5 from J; bases not matched to a gene: 4. The CDR3 is 15 amino acids. Here the CDR3 DNA reads TGTGCCAGCAGTGACGGGACAGGGTTTACCGGGGAGCTGTTTTTT. This codes for CASSDGTGFTGELFF. The full variable domain, completed using reference TRBV2 and TRBJ2-2, is EPEVTQTPSHQVTQMGQEVILRCVPISNHLYFYWYRQILGQKVEFLVSFYNNEISEKSEIFDDQFSVERPDGSNFTLKIRSTKLEDSAMYFCASSDGTGFTGELFFGEGSRLTVL.

CDR3 DNA: TGCGCCAGCAGCGCCACAGGGGCCTATGGCTACACCTTC. The encoded protein is CASSATGAYGYTF. The chain employs TRBV5-1 and TRBJ1-2, with TRBD1 identical over 7 bases. Germline loops: CDR1 SGHRS, CDR2 YFSETQ. This CDR3 contains 13 residues. V was clipped by 4 bases and J by 4 bases; unmatched bases: 4.

The V gene is TRBV4-1, the J gene TRBJ2-3, with 11 bases fitting TRBD2. The germline gives CDR1 MGHRA, CDR2 YSYEKL. After removal of 5 bases from V and 4 bases from J, the junction contained 8 bases not matched to a gene. The CDR3 spans 16 residues. CDR3: CASSSPLAGDADTQYF. CDR3 DNA sequence: TGCGCCAGCAGCTCCCCACTAGCGGGAGACGCAGATACGCAGTATTTT.

A word on this clone: Other DNA variants within this sample encode the same CDR3. The chain recombines TRBV12-3 or TRBV12-4 with TRBJ1-2; D remains ambiguous. The CDR3 is made up of 13 amino acids. Trimming removed 0 bases from V and 4 bases from J, with 6 bases in between. The CDR3 bases are TGTGCCAGCAGTTTAGCCAGGACCTATGGCTACACCTTC. This gives the protein CASSLARTYGYTF.

The chain couples TRBV7-9 to TRBJ2-1; TRBD1 aligns across 9 bases. CDR1 and CDR2 (germline): SEHNR, FQNEAQ (reference sequence). The CDR3 has 15 residues. The ends lost 4 bases at V and 5 bases at J; junction bases unmatched: 6. The CDR3 region has the DNA TGTGCCAGCAGCTCTACAGGGGGCGGGAACAATGAGCAGTTCTTC. It yields the protein CASSSTGGGNNEQFF.

The genes are TRBV25-1 and TRBJ2-7, with 9 bases aligning to TRBD1. The CDR3 contains 12 residues. With V trimmed by 8 bases and J by 3 bases, 2 bases remained unmatched. CDR1 MGHDK and CDR2 SYGVNS come from the germline V gene. CDR3 coding DNA: TGTGCCAGCGGACAGGGGTTCTACGAGCAGTACTTC. Encoded protein: CASGQGFYEQYF.

The V and J genes are TRBV6-2 or TRBV6-3 and TRBJ2-3; no firm D call. The CDR3 covers 11 residues. CDR1 MNHEY and CDR2 SVGEGT come from the germline V gene. V lost 2 bases and J 8 bases, leaving 5 bases between the germline ends. The CDR3 DNA reads as TGTGCCAGCAGTTACGGGGTTACGCAGTATTTT. It encodes CASSYGVTQYF.

This clone was recorded only once. V usage is TRBV6-2 or TRBV6-3 and J usage is TRBJ2-1; 11 bases fit TRBD2. Germline trimming cut 4 bases from V and 8 bases from J; bases unmatched to any gene: 10. The CDR3 is 16 amino acids. Germline CDR1 reads MNHEY; CDR2 reads SVGEGT. The CDR3 sequence: CASSFSSGRAVYEQFF. The CDR3 DNA is TGTGCCAGCAGTTTTAGTAGCGGGAGGGCCGTGTATGAGCAGTTCTTC.

This clone was observed a few times. The rearrangement uses TRBV7-9 and TRBJ2-2; D possibly corresponds to TRBD2 (5 bases). The CDR3 runs to 14 residues. V lost 5 bases, J lost 1 base, and 8 bases lay in between. Per the germline V gene, CDR1 is SEHNR and CDR2 is FQNEAQ (reference sequence). This CDR3 reads CASSNRGNTGELFF. The DNA of the CDR3 is TGTGCCAGCAGCAACCGGGGGAACACCGGGGAGCTGTTTTTT.